The rows below give T cell receptor beta chains drawn from one sample of a study of T cell changes during pregnancy in multiple sclerosis. Assay: immunoSEQ multiplex PCR; the TCRdb copy retains only in-frame clones and omits some. The data hold about 42,000 clones, with around 90% observed a single time. The material was CD4+ T cells from peripheral blood mononuclear cells, obtained after pregnancy. Source of these receptors: a female donor in good health, enrolled as a control in a pregnancy study. CDR3s include the opening cysteine and the closing phenylalanine or tryptophan. D genes are given only for firm matches. Clone size is not always given. Where it is, it says once, few, many or a class for expanded clones.

d_call	v_call	j_call	clone_size	cdr3_aa	cdr3_nt
TRBD1	TRBV28	TRBJ1-3	.	CASSSGGTAGNTIYF	TGTGCCAGCAGTTCGGGCGGGACAGCTGGAAACACCATATATTTT
TRBD2	TRBV5-1	TRBJ2-1	.	CASSPSLTSGHSYNEQFF	TGCGCCAGCAGCCCGTCCTTGACTAGCGGACATTCCTACAATGAGCAGTTCTTC
.	TRBV6-5	TRBJ2-2	.	CASKAIREAGELFF	TGTGCCAGCAAGGCGATCAGGGAAGCCGGGGAGCTGTTTTTT
.	TRBV25-1	TRBJ1-5	.	CASSDGRQVGNQPQHF	TGTGCCAGCAGTGACGGAAGACAGGTGGGTAATCAGCCCCAGCATTTT
.	TRBV20-1	TRBJ2-5	.	CSAGLGETQYF	TGCAGTGCTGGCCTAGGAGAGACCCAGTACTTC
.	TRBV5-1	TRBJ2-1	once	CASSLTSISYNEQFF	TGCGCCAGCAGCTTGACTAGCATCTCCTACAATGAGCAGTTCTTC
.	TRBV5-6	TRBJ1-1	.	CASSLVSGSEAFF	TGTGCCAGCAGCTTGGTTTCGGGGTCTGAAGCTTTCTTT
.	TRBV11-2	TRBJ1-3	.	CASSAFKGARVAGNTIYF	TGTGCCAGCAGCGCCTTTAAGGGTGCGAGGGTAGCGGGAAACACCATATATTTT
.	TRBV29-1	TRBJ2-7	.	CSVEDQGLSYEQYF	TGCAGCGTTGAAGATCAGGGGCTATCCTACGAGCAGTACTTC
.	TRBV29-1	TRBJ1-1	.	CSVEIRQANPKGAFF	TGCAGCGTTGAAATCCGACAGGCCAACCCGAAGGGAGCTTTCTTT
TRBD1	TRBV28	TRBJ2-7	.	CASSLPLRGGGYEQYF	TGTGCCAGCAGTTTACCCCTCAGAGGGGGCGGCTACGAGCAGTACTTC
.	TRBV18	TRBJ2-1	.	CASSPDYREQFF	TGTGCCAGCTCACCGGACTATCGTGAGCAGTTCTTC
TRBD1	TRBV2	TRBJ1-1	.	CASGNRGDTEAFF	TGTGCCAGCGGGAACAGGGGGGACACTGAAGCTTTCTTT
.	TRBV27	TRBJ2-2	.	CASSFERGRTGELFF	TGTGCCAGCAGTTTCGAAAGGGGTCGTACCGGGGAGCTGTTTTTT
.	TRBV29-1	TRBJ2-3	.	CSVQAGGLSTDTQYF	TGCAGCGTTCAGGCTGGGGGCCTTAGCACAGATACGCAGTATTTT
TRBD1	TRBV28	TRBJ1-2	.	CASRGTGEGYTF	TGTGCCAGCAGGGGGACAGGGGAGGGCTACACCTTC
.	TRBV6-5	TRBJ2-3	once	CASLQRSTDTQYF	TGTGCCAGCCTCCAGCGGAGCACAGATACGCAGTATTTT
TRBD2	TRBV9	TRBJ2-1	.	CASTAGGLGEQFF	TGTGCCAGCACTGCGGGAGGTTTAGGTGAGCAGTTCTTC
TRBD2	TRBV13	TRBJ2-3	.	CASSLLAGRTDTQYF	TGTGCCAGCAGCTTACTAGCGGGCCGCACAGATACGCAGTATTTT
.	TRBV2	TRBJ1-6	.	CASRGHGSSPLHF	TGTGCCAGCCGGGGACATGGAAGTTCACCCCTCCACTTT
.	TRBV20-1	TRBJ2-5	once	CSASNETQYF	TGCAGTGCTAGTAATGAGACCCAGTACTTC
.	TRBV5-6	TRBJ1-3	.	CASSFGGNSGNTIYF	TGTGCCAGCAGCTTTGGGGGGAACTCTGGAAACACCATATATTTT
TRBD1	TRBV27	TRBJ1-6	once	CASSLFGRDRGISPLHF	TGTGCCAGCAGTTTATTTGGGAGGGACAGGGGGATTTCACCCCTCCACTTT
.	TRBV7-2	TRBJ1-6	once	CASRVGSRSGSPLHF	TGTGCCAGCAGAGTCGGTAGTCGATCGGGTTCACCCCTCCACTTT
.	TRBV21-1	TRBJ2-4	few	CASSKRLAKNIQYF	TGTGCCAGCAGCAAGAGACTAGCCAAAAACATTCAGTACTTC
.	TRBV28	TRBJ2-3	.	CASRQVSTDTQYF	TGTGCCAGCCGGCAGGTTAGCACAGATACGCAGTATTTT
TRBD2	TRBV6-1	TRBJ2-3	.	CASRAVSGADTQYF	TGTGCCAGCAGAGCGGTGAGCGGGGCAGATACGCAGTATTTT
.	TRBV5-1	TRBJ2-7	.	CASTPGTGSSYEQYF	TGCGCCAGCACCCCCGGAACAGGGTCCTCCTACGAGCAGTACTTC
.	TRBV5-4	TRBJ2-2	.	CASSRAWRGGELFF	TGTGCCAGCAGCCGGGCCTGGAGGGGCGGGGAGCTGTTTTTT
.	TRBV7-2	TRBJ1-1	.	CASSQRGLLNTEAFF	TGTGCCAGCAGCCAGAGGGGGTTATTGAACACTGAAGCTTTCTTT
TRBD1	TRBV7-9	TRBJ2-7	.	CASSRQGPYEQYF	TGTGCCAGCAGCCGACAGGGACCCTACGAGCAGTACTTC
TRBD2	TRBV30	TRBJ2-5	.	CAWSVAGVVTQYF	TGTGCCTGGAGTGTGGCGGGAGTGGTGACCCAGTACTTC
.	TRBV28	TRBJ1-2	.	CASSLPRQSADYYGYTF	TGTGCCAGCAGTTTACCCCGCCAGAGCGCAGACTATTATGGCTACACCTTC
TRBD1	TRBV5-1	TRBJ1-2	.	CASSSDGQVYGYTF	TGCGCCAGCAGCTCCGATGGACAGGTCTATGGCTACACCTTC
.	TRBV5-1	TRBJ2-5	.	CASSLGGLQETQYF	TGCGCCAGCAGCTTGGGGGGGCTACAAGAGACCCAGTACTTC
.	TRBV6-4	TRBJ2-2	.	CASTRSPGTGELFF	TGTGCCAGCACTAGGTCCCCGGGCACCGGGGAGCTGTTTTTT
.	TRBV15	TRBJ2-5	.	CATSRRQDQETQYF	TGTGCCACCAGCAGACGACAAGACCAAGAGACCCAGTACTTC
.	TRBV28	TRBJ1-2	.	CASSFPVREANYGYTF	TGTGCCAGCAGTTTCCCCGTCAGGGAGGCCAACTATGGCTACACCTTC
.	TRBV27	TRBJ1-6	.	CASSLVRENSPLHF	TGTGCCAGCAGTTTGGTCAGGGAAAATTCACCCCTCCACTTT
.	TRBV7-9	TRBJ2-5	.	CASSLFGVEGETQYF	TGTGCCAGCAGCTTATTCGGGGTAGAAGGAGAGACCCAGTACTTC
TRBD2	TRBV2	TRBJ2-1	.	CASSPSSGGSNEQFF	TGTGCCAGCAGTCCGTCTAGCGGGGGTTCCAATGAGCAGTTCTTC